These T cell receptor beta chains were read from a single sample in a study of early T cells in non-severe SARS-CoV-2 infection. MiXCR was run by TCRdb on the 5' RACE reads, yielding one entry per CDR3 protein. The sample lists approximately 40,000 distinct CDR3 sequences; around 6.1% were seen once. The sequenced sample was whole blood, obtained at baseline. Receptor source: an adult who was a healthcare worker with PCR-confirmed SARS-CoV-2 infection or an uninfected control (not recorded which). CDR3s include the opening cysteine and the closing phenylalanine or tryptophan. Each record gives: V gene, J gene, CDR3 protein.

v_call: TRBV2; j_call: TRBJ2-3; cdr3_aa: CASSGSGTSTDTQYF
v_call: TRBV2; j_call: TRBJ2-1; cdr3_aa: CASSGGWDNEQFF
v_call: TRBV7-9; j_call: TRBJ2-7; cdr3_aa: CASSGRDRVHYEQYF
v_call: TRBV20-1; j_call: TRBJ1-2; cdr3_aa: CSARTGGVYGYTF
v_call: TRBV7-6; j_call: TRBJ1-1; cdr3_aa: CASSLRDRGLATEAFF
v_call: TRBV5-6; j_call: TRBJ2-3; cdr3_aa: CASSVPSGGSTDTQYF
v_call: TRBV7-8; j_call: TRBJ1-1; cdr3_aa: CASSPGQVNTEAFF
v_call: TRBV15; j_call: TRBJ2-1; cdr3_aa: CATSARWEEIWDEQFF
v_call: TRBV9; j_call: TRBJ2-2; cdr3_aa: CASRSGLANTGELFF
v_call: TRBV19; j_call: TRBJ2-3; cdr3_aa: CASSIFRGSTDTQYF
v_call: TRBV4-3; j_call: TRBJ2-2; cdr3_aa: CASSQDNGRGSMNTGELFF
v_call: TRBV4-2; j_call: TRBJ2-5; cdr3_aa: CASSQDPTSGIETQYF
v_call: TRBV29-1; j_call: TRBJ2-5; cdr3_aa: CSVGKGTSPQETQYF